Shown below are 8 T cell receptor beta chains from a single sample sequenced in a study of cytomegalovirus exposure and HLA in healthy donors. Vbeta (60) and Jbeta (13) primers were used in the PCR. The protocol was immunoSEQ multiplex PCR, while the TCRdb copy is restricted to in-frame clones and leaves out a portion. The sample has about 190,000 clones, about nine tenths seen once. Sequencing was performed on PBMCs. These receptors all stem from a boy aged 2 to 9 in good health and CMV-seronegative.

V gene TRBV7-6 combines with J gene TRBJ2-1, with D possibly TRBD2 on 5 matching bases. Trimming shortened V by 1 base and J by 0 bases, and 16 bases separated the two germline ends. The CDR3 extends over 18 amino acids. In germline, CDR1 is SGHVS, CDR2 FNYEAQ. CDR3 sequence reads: CASSLVGLTSSSYNEQFF. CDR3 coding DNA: TGTGCCAGCAGCTTAGTGGGCCTTACTAGTAGCTCCTACAATGAGCAGTTCTTC.

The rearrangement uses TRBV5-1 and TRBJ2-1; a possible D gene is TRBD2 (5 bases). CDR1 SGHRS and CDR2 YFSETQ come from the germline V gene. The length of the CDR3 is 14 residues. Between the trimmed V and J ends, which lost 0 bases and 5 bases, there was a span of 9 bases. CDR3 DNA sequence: TGCGCCAGCAGCTTGGTCGGACTCAACAATGAGCAGTTCTTC. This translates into CASSLVGLNNEQFF.

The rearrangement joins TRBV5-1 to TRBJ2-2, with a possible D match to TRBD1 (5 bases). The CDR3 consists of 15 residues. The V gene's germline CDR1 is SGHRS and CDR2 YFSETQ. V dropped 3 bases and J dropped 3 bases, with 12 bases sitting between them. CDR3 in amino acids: CASSSSGAYTGELFF. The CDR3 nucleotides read TGCGCCAGCAGCTCGTCTGGGGCGTACACCGGGGAGCTGTTTTTT. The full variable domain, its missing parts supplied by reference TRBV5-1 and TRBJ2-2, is KAGVTQTPRYLIKTRGQQVTLSCSPISGHRSVSWYQQTPGQGLQFLFEYFSETQRNKGNFPGRFSGRQFSNSRSEMNVSTLELGDSALYLCASSSSGAYTGELFFGEGSRLTVL.

The CDR3 loop is CASSYGLAISTDTQYF. The DNA for the CDR3 is TGTGCCAGCAGTTACGGACTAGCGATTAGCACAGATACGCAGTATTTT. The chain carries TRBV6-5 and TRBJ2-3, with TRBD2 matching 9 bases. The CDR3 consists of 16 residues. V dropped 2 bases and J dropped 0; count of bases not matched to a gene: 3. Looked up from germline, CDR1 is MNHEY and CDR2 is SVGAGI.

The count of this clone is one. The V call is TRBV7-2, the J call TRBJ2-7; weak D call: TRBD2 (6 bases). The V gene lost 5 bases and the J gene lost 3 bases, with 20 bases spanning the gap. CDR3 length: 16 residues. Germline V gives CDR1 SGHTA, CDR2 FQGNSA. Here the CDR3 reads CASSLRGLTSDYEQYF. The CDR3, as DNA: TGTGCCAGCAGCCTTAGGGGACTTACCTCTGACTACGAGCAGTACTTC.

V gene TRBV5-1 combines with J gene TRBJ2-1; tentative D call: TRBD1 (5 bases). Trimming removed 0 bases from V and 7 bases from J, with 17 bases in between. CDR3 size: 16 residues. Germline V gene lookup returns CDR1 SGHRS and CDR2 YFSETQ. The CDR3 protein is CASSLGRAIPANEQFF. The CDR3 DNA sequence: TGCGCCAGCAGCTTGGGCAGGGCCATTCCGGCTAATGAGCAGTTCTTC.

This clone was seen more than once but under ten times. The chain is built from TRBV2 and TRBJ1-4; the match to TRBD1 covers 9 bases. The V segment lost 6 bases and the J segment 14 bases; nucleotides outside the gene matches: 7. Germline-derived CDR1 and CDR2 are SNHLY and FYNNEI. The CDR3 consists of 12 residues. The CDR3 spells CASRGDRVDLFF. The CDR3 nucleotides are TGTGCCAGCAGGGGGGACAGGGTAGACCTGTTTTTT.

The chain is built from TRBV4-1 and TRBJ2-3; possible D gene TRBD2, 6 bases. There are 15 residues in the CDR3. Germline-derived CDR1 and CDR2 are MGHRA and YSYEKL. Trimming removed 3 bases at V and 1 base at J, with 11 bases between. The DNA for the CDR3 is TGCGCCAGCAGCCATTCGGAGGGACGCACAGATACGCAGTATTTT. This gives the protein CASSHSEGRTDTQYF.